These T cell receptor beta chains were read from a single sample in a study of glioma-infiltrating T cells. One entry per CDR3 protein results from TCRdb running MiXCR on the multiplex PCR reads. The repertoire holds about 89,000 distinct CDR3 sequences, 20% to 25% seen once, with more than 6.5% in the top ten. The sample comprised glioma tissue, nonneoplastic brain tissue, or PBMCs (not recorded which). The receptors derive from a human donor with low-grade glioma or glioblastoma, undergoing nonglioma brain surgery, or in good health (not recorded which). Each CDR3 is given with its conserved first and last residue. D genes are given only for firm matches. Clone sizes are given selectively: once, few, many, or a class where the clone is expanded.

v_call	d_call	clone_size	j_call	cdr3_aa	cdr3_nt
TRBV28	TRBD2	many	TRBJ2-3	CASRLAGGPVGRTDTQYF	TGTGCCAGCAGACTAGCGGGAGGGCCCGTGGGCAGAACAGATACGCAGTATTTT
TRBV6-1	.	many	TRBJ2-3	CASSRNTDTQYF	TGTGCCAGCAGCCGGAACACAGATACGCAGTATTTT
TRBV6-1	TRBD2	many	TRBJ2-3	CASSYSGGAQDTQYF	TGTGCCAGCAGTTACAGCGGGGGGGCCCAGGATACGCAGTATTTT
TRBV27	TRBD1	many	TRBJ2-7	CASRTGPGTATYEQYF	TGTGCCAGCAGAACTGGCCCCGGGACAGCCACCTACGAGCAGTACTTC
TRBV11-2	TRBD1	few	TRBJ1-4	CASSGRTGPREKLFF	TGTGCCAGCAGCGGGAGGACAGGGCCAAGAGAAAAACTGTTTTTT
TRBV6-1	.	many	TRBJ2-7	CASTRSLSGGTSYEQYF	TGTGCCAGCACCAGGTCACTCTCCGGGGGAACGTCCTACGAGCAGTACTTC
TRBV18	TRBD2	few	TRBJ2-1	CASSPGPLLADEQFF	TGTGCCAGCTCACCGGGCCCCCTCCTAGCGGATGAGCAGTTCTTC
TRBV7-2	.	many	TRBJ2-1	CASSLEFSSSNEQFF	TGTGCCAGCAGCTTAGAGTTCAGTTCGTCCAATGAGCAGTTCTTC
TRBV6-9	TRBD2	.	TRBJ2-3	CASSYALGGRSDTRYF	TGTGCCAGCAGTTACGCCCTTGGCGGGAGATCAGATACGCGGTATTTT
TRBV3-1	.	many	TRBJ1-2	CASSQGGRNYGYTF	TGTGCCAGCAGCCAAGGGGGACGGAACTATGGCTACACCTTC
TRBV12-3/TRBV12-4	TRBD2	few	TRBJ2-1	CASSQLSGGNNEQFF	TGTGCCAGCAGCCAACTCAGCGGGGGGAACAATGAGCAGTTCTTC
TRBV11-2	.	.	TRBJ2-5	CASSLSKETRYF	TGTGCCAGCAGCTTATCCAAAGAGACCCGGTACTTC
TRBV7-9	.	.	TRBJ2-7	CASSLVVTGGSYEQYF	TGTGCCAGCAGCTTAGTGGTGACAGGAGGATCCTACGAGCAGTACTTC
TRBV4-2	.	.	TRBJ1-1	CASSFSVNCGEAFF	TGTGCCAGCAGCTTCAGCGTTAACTGTGGGGAAGCTTTCTTT
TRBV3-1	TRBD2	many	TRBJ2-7	CASSQGLAGGAYEQYF	TGTGCCAGCAGCCAAGGGCTAGCGGGGGGAGCCTACGAGCAGTACTTC
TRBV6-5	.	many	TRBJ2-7	CASSYAAQRVYEQYF	TGTGCCAGCAGTTACGCGGCCCAGCGGGTATACGAGCAGTACTTC
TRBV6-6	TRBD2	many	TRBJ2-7	CASSYLGLADYEQYF	TGTGCCAGCAGTTACTTGGGACTAGCGGACTACGAGCAGTACTTC
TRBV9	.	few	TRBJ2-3	CASSSGAAADTQYF	TGTGCCAGCAGCTCCGGAGCGGCCGCAGATACGCAGTATTTT
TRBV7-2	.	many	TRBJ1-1	CASSSRSGSTEAFF	TGTGCCAGCAGCTCGAGAAGCGGGAGCACTGAAGCTTTCTTT
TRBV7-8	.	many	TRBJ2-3	CASSFLISTDTQYF	TGTGCCAGCAGCTTTCTCATAAGCACAGATACGCAGTATTTT
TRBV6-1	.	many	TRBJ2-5	CASSEALGSRAGTQYF	TGTGCCAGCAGTGAAGCGCTTGGCTCCCGGGCAGGGACCCAGTACTTC
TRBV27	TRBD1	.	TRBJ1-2	CASSTGQGGGGDYTF	TGTGCCAGCAGTACGGGGCAAGGGGGCGGGGGTGACTACACCTTC
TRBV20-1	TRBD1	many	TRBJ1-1	CSAKTGTLEAFF	TGCAGCGCCAAGACAGGGACCCTTGAAGCTTTCTTT
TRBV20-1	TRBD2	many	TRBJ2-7	CSARDGTSGAHYEQYF	TGCAGTGCTAGAGACGGGACTAGCGGGGCCCACTACGAGCAGTACTTC
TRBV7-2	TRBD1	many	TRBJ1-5	CASSLATGGNQPQHF	TGTGCCAGCAGCTTAGCGACAGGGGGTAATCAGCCCCAGCATTTT
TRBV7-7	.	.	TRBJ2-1	CASSPSRANNEQFF	TGTGCCAGCAGCCCCTCCAGAGCCAACAATGAGCAGTTCTTC
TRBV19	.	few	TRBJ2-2	CASTPWGTNTGELFF	TGTGCCAGTACCCCCTGGGGAACAAACACCGGGGAGCTGTTTTTT
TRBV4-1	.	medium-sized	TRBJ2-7	CASSHDALSYEQYF	TGCGCCAGCAGCCACGATGCTTTATCCTACGAGCAGTACTTC
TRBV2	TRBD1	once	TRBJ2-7	CASSYRDRVIYEQYF	TGTGCCAGCTCTTACCGGGACAGGGTTATCTACGAGCAGTACTTC
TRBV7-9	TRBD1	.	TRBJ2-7	CASRTGQGSLYF	TGTGCCAGCAGGACGGGACAGGGTTCCCTGTACTTC
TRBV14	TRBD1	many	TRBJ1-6	CASSRDRANSPLHF	TGTGCCAGCAGCCGAGACAGGGCCAATTCACCCCTCCACTTT
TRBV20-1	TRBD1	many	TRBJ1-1	CSAPLGGRNTEAFF	TGCAGTGCCCCCCTAGGGGGCAGGAACACTGAAGCTTTCTTT
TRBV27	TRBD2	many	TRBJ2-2	CASGSGGATGELFF	TGTGCCAGCGGTAGCGGGGGGGCCACCGGGGAGCTGTTTTTT
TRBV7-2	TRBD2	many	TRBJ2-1	CASSLAGLAASNEQFF	TGTGCCAGCAGCTTAGCCGGGCTAGCGGCAAGCAATGAGCAGTTCTTC
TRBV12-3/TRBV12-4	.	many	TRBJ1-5	CASSFQRQPQHF	TGTGCCAGCAGTTTCCAGCGCCAGCCCCAGCATTTT
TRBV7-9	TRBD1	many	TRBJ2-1	CATLLRGTGNEQFF	TGTGCCACACTGCTTAGGGGGACAGGGAATGAGCAGTTCTTC
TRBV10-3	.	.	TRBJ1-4	CAISEGGANNEKLFF	TGTGCCATCAGTGAAGGAGGGGCAAATAATGAAAAACTGTTTTTT
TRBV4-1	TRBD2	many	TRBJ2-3	CASSQDRAGGGTDTQYF	TGCGCCAGCAGCCAAGATAGAGCGGGAGGCGGCACAGATACGCAGTATTTT
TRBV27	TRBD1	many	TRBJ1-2	CASTHFPRTGTGRSGYGYTF	TGTGCCAGCACTCACTTTCCCCGTACCGGGACAGGGAGGTCCGGGTACGGCTACACCTTC
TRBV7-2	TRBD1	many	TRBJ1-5	CASSLTGGPNQPQHF	TGTGCCAGCAGCCTCACAGGGGGCCCCAATCAGCCCCAGCATTTT
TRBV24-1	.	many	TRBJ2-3	CATSEGVTDTQYF	TGTGCCACCAGTGAAGGGGTCACAGATACGCAGTATTTT
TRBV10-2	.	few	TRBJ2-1	CASRGSVPYNEQFF	TGCGCCAGCAGGGGTTCCGTCCCCTACAATGAGCAGTTCTTC
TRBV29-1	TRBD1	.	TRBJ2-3	CSWTGTGYKDTQYF	TGCAGCTGGACGGGGACAGGGTACAAAGATACGCAGTATTTT